The entry that follows covers one T cell receptor (beta chain) sequence. Its antigen remains unknown. The source of the sample is a study of yellow fever vaccine responses in identical twins. Study-level points and caveats: Twins reportedly mounted vaccine T cell responses that seemed partly convergent, partly personalized.

Each CDR3 protein gets one entry after TCRdb re-called the RT-PCR reads with MiXCR. This table has some 23,000 distinct CDR3 sequences, around 77% appearing once. The sequence was obtained from a woman aged 18-29 years who received the yellow fever vaccine. This sample comprised T cells from blood (PBMCs), unsorted or a sorted subset (not recorded which), obtained before or after yellow fever vaccination (not recorded which).

The CDR3 loop is CSASRNYNEQFF. The CDR3, as DNA: TGCAGTGCTAGCAGAAACTACAATGAGCAGTTCTTC. The V and J genes are TRBV20-1 and TRBJ2-1; the D is unclear. The CDR3 consists of 12 residues. CDR1 DFQATT and CDR2 SNEGSKA come from the germline V gene (reference sequence). The V end was cut by 3 bases, the J end by 3 bases, with 6 bases between.